The 5 T cell receptor beta chains below come from one sample, sequenced in a study of regulatory T cells in long-lasting Graves disease. Through Arm-PCR of CDR3 regions and iRepertoire HTBI primers, TCR beta libraries were built. TCRdb analysed the multiplex PCR reads with MiXCR anew, one entry per CDR3 protein. The sample includes a few hundred thousand distinct CDR3 sequences, roughly 25% seen only once; the top ten take 25% to 35%. Time point indicated: persistent/refractory GD, antithyroid drugs over 5 years with positive TRAb. Making the TCR library involved RNA that had been extracted from PBMCs. This sample comprised peripheral blood mononuclear cells (PBMCs), obtained when the disease was refractory, from a patient treated with antithyroid drugs. Receptors were obtained from a woman aged 40 to 50 with Graves disease.

This clonotype was picked up a small number of times. This rearrangement joins TRBV12-3 or TRBV12-4 to TRBJ2-4, with 15 bases fitting TRBD2. The CDR3 extends over 20 amino acids. Unmatched junction bases numbered 18, after V lost 3 bases and J lost 9 bases. The DNA for the CDR3 is TGTGCCAGCAGTTTCTTGGTCGGGGGACTAGCGGGAGGTGGTATGGGCATTCAGTACTTC. This translates into CASSFLVGGLAGGGMGIQYF.

This rearrangement joins TRBV3-1 to TRBJ1-3; D call uncertain. V was trimmed by 2 bases and J by 4 bases, leaving 6 bases between them. Germline-derived CDR1 and CDR2 are LGHDT and YNNKEL (reference sequence). This CDR3 region has 13 residues. The CDR3 loop is CASSQRAGNTIYF. In nucleotides, the CDR3 is TGTGCCAGCAGCCAACGGGCCGGAAACACCATATATTTT.

This clonotype was counted many times. This chain connects TRBV27 to TRBJ2-7; tentative D call: TRBD1 (5 bases). Trimming removed 6 bases at V and 0 bases at J, with 12 bases between. Germline V gene data show CDR1 as MNHEY and CDR2 as SMNVEV (reference sequence). The CDR3 runs 14 residues. CDR3 region: CASRIPGSSYEQYF. The CDR3 bases are TGTGCCAGCAGGATCCCAGGGTCCTCCTACGAGCAGTACTTC.

DNA for the CDR3: TGTGCCAGCAGCCAAGCTCTGTTAAGGGATACGCAGTATTTT. Amino acids: CASSQALLRDTQYF. This chain uses TRBV14 with TRBJ2-3; D not resolved. V lost 1 base and J lost 6, with 11 bases in between. CDR3 size: 14 residues. Germline CDR1 reads SGHDN; CDR2 reads FVKESK. Using reference TRBV14 and TRBJ2-3 for the parts outside the CDR3, the full variable domain is EAGVTQFPSHSVIEKGQTVTLRCDPISGHDNLYWYRRVMGKEIKFLLHFVKESKQDESGMPNNRFLAERTGGTYSTLKVQPAELEDSGVYFCASSQALLRDTQYFGPGTRLTVL.

This clonotype showed up many times. This chain joins TRBV7-9 and TRBJ2-7; possibly TRBD1 or TRBD2 for D (5 bases each). V shed 6 bases and J shed 2 bases, with 14 bases lying between them. Germline CDR1 reads SEHNR; CDR2 reads FQNEAQ (reference sequence). The CDR3 runs to 14 residues. The CDR3 sequence is CASSTRDGTYEQYF. The CDR3 DNA follows: TGTGCCAGCAGTACGAGGGACGGCACCTACGAGCAGTACTTC.